This TCR beta chain was sequenced during a study of blood T cell repertoires in COVID-19. Study details: The origin of the acute and convalescent COVID-19 samples was the United States, Italy and Spain. T cells, B-cell-depleted T cells, or PBMCs provided the cDNA or gDNA that served as material.

Trimming cost V 3 bases and J 4 bases, with 10 bases left between them. Germline-derived CDR1 and CDR2 are SGHTA and FQGNSA. CDR3 length equals 14 residues. In the original analysis: The authors estimated nucleated cell counts from reference gene primer amplification. TCRdb's copy holds only in-frame clones and misses some; the assay was immunoSEQ multiplex PCR. Clone size and V and J calls were adopted from that table, with D and trimming inferred from the DNA. The data contain a few hundred thousand clones, more than 70% of them seen just once; the ten biggest clones take up roughly a sixth. Patients at the Seattle site were enrolled during active infection and followed longitudinally.

The source material was peripheral blood. This receptor was identified in a man aged 50-60 years with COVID-19, enrolled during active disease. The chain links TRBV7-2 to TRBJ1-5; possible D gene TRBD1, 5 bases. DNA of the CDR3: TGTGCCAGCAGCTTCTTCGACAGTAATCAGCCCCAGCATTTT. This encodes CASSFFDSNQPQHF. The entire variable domain, with the rest obtained from reference TRBV7-2 and TRBJ1-5, is as follows: GAGVSQSPSNKVTEKGKDVELRCDPISGHTALYWYRQSLGQGLEFLIYFQGNSAPDKSGLPSDRFSAERTGGSVSTLTIQRTQQEDSAVYLCASSFFDSNQPQHFGDGTRLSIL.